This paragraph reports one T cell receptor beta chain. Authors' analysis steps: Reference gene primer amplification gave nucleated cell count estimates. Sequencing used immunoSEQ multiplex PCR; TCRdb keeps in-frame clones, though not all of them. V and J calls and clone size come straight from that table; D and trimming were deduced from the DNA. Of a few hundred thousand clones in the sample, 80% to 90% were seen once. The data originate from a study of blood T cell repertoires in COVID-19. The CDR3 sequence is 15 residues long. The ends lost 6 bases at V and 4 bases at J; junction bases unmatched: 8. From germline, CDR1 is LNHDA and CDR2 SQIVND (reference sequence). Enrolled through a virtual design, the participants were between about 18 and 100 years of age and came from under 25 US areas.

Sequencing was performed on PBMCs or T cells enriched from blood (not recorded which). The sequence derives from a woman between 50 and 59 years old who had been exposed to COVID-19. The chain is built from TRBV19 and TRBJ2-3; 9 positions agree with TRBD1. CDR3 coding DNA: TGTGCCAGTAGAGGGACAGGGACCCGGGCAGATACGCAGTATTTT. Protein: CASRGTGTRADTQYF.